This paragraph reports one TCR beta chain. The germline V gene has CDR1 SGHTA and CDR2 FQGNSA. Trimming cost V 1 base and J 3 bases; bases outside gene matches: 5. There are 15 residues in the CDR3. This record comes from a study of blood T cell repertoires in COVID-19. The data were produced by immunoSEQ multiplex PCR, yet TCRdb's version contains in-frame clones alone and is incomplete. The repertoire consists of about 190,000 clones, with about 85% occurring once and the leading ten covering around 23%. The age range of participants was about 18 to 90 years, with residence in fewer than 25 US areas.

The sequenced sample was PBMCs or T cells enriched from blood (not recorded which). This chain joins TRBV7-2 and TRBJ2-7; 8 nucleotides line up with TRBD2. This receptor was obtained from a woman aged 40 to 55 in a cohort exposed to, infected with or recovered from COVID-19 (not recorded which). The CDR3 sequence: CASSLDGTSYYEQYF. Here the CDR3 DNA reads TGTGCCAGCAGCTTAGACGGGACTAGTTACTACGAGCAGTACTTC. Drawing the rest from reference TRBV7-2 and TRBJ2-7, the complete variable domain is GAGVSQSPSNKVTEKGKDVELRCDPISGHTALYWYRQSLGQGLEFLIYFQGNSAPDKSGLPSDRFSAERTGGSVSTLTIQRTQQEDSAVYLCASSLDGTSYYEQYFGPGTRLTVT.